Here is one T cell receptor (beta chain) with its context. Selected positively for CCR7 and CD45RO-negative, naive CD8 cells excluded terminally differentiated effector memory CD45RA+ cells. This sample is part of a study of shared clonotypes between healthy human individuals. Generated by immunoSEQ multiplex PCR, the TCRdb table keeps only in-frame clones and is missing some. The table lists 2 million to 2.5 million clones, around 93% of them singletons, with over 1.5% in the top ten. CDR3 length: 12 amino acids. The V gene lost 6 bases and the J gene lost 8 bases, with 11 bases spanning the gap. Germline V lookup: CDR1 MDHEN, CDR2 SYDVKM.

The rearrangement uses TRBV28 and TRBJ2-1, with a weak D call TRBD2 (5 bases). This sequence originates from a young man in good health. Some clones in this sample may be carry-over from other donors' samples. The sample taken for sequencing was naive CD8+ T cells from PBMCs. CDR3 nucleotides: TGTGCCAGCAGCCCAGAGGGTTATGAGCAGTTCTTC. This codes for CASSPEGYEQFF.